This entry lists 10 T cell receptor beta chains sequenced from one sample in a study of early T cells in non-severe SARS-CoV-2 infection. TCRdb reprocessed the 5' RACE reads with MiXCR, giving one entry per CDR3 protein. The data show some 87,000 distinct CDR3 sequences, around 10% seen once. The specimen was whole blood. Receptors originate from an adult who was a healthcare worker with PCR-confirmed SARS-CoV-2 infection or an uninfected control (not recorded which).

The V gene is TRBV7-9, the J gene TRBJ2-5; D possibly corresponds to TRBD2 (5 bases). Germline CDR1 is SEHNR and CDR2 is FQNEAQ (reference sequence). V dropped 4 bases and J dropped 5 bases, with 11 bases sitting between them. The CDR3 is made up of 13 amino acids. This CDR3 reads CASSSLASETQYF. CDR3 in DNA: TGTGCCAGCAGCTCGTTAGCGAGTGAGACCCAGTACTTC.

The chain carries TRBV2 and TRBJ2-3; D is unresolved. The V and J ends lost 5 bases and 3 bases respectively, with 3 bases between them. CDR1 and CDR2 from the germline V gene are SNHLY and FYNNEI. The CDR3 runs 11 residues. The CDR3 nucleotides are TGTGCCAGCAGTATGACAGATACGCAGTATTTT. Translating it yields CASSMTDTQYF.

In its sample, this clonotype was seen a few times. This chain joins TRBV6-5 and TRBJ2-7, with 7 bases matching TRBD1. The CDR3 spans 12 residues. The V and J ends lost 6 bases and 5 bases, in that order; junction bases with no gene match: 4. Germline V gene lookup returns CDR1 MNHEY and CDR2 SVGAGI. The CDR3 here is CASSFTGDEQYF. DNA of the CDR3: TGTGCCAGCAGCTTCACAGGGGACGAGCAGTACTTC.

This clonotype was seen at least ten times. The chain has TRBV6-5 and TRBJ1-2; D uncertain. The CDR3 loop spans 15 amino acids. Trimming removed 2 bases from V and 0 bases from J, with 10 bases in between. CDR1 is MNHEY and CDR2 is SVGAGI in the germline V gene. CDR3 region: CASSYLRQANYGYTF. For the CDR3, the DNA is TGTGCCAGCAGTTACCTTCGCCAAGCTAACTATGGCTACACCTTC.

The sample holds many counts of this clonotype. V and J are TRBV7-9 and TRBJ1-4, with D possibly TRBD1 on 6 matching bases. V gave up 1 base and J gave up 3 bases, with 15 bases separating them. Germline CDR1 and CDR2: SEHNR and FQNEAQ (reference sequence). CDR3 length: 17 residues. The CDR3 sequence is CASSLEMLWGPNEKLFF. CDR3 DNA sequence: TGTGCCAGCAGCTTAGAGATGCTTTGGGGGCCTAATGAAAAACTGTTTTTT.

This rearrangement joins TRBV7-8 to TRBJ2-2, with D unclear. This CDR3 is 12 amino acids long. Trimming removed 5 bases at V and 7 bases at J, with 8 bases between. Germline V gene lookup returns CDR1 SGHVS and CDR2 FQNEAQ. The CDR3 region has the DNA TGTGCCAGCAGCGCCCGAGTCGGGGAGCTGTTTTTT. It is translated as CASSARVGELFF.

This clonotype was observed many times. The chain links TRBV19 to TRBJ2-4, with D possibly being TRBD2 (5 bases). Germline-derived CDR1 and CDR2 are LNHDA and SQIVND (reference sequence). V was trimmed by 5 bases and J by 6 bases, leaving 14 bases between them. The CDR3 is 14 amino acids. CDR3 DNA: TGTGCCAGTAGTTCTTCTTCCGGGATAAACATTCAGTACTTC. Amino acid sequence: CASSSSSGINIQYF.

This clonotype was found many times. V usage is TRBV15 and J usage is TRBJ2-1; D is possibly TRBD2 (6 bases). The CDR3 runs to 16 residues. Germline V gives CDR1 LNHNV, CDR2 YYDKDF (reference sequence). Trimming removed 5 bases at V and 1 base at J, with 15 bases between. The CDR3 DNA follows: TGTGCCACCAGCTTGGGAGGTTTAGGTTCCTACAATGAGCAGTTCTTC. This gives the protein CATSLGGLGSYNEQFF.

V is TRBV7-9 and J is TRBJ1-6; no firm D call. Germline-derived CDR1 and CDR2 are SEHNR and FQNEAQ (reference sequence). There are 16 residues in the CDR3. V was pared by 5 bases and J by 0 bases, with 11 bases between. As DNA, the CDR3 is TGTGCCAGCAGCCGCCGAGAGGGCTCCTATAATTCACCCCTCCACTTT. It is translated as CASSRREGSYNSPLHF.

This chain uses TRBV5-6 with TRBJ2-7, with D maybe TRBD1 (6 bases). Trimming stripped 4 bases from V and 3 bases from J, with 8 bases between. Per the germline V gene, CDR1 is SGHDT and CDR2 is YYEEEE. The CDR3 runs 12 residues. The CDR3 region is CASSAGVYEQYF. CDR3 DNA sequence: TGTGCCAGCAGCGCAGGGGTCTACGAGCAGTACTTC.